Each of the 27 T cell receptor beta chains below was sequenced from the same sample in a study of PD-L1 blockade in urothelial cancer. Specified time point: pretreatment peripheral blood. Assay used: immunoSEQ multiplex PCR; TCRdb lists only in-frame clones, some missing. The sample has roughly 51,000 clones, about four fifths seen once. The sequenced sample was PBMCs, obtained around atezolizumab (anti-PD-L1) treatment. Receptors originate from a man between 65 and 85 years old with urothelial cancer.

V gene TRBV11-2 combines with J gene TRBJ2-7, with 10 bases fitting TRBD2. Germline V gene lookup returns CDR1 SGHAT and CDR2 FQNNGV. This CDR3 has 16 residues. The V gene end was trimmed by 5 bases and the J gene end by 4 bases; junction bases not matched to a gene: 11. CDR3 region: CASSPQIAGGAYEQYF. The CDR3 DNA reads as TGTGCCAGCAGCCCTCAAATAGCGGGAGGAGCGTACGAGCAGTACTTC.

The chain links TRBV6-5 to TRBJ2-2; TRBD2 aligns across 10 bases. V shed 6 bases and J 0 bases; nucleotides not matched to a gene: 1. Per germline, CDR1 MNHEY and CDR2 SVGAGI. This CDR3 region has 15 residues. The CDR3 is CASRGLAANTGELFF. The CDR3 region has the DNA TGTGCCAGCAGAGGACTAGCGGCGAACACCGGGGAGCTGTTTTTT.

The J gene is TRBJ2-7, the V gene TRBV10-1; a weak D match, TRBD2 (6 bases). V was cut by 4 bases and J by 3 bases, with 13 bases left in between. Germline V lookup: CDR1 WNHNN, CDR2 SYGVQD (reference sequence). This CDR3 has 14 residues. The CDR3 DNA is TGCGCCAGCAGTGCGACTCGGGGAGGCTACGAGCAGTACTTC. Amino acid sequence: CASSATRGGYEQYF.

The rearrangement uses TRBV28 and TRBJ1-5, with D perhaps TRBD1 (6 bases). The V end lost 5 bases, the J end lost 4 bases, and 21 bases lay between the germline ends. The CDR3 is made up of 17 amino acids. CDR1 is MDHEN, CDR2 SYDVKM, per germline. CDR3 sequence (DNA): TGTGCCAGCAGTGTTGCAGGGGATTTTAGTTTAAATCAGCCCCAGCATTTT. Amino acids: CASSVAGDFSLNQPQHF.

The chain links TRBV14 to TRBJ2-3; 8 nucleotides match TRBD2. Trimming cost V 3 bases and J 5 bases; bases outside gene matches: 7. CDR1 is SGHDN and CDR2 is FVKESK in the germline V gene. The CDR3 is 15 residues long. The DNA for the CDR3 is TGTGCCAGCAGCCAGACATGGCTAGCGGGAGATACGCAGTATTTT. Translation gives CASSQTWLAGDTQYF. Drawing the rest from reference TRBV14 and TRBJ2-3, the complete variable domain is EAGVTQFPSHSVIEKGQTVTLRCDPISGHDNLYWYRRVMGKEIKFLLHFVKESKQDESGMPNNRFLAERTGGTYSTLKVQPAELEDSGVYFCASSQTWLAGDTQYFGPGTRLTVL.

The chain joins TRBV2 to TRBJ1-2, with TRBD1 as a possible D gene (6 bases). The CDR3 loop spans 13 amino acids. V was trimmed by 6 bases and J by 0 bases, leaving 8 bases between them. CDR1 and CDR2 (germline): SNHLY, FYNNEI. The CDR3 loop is CASRQGSNYGYTF. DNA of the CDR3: TGTGCCAGCAGACAGGGCTCTAACTATGGCTACACCTTC.

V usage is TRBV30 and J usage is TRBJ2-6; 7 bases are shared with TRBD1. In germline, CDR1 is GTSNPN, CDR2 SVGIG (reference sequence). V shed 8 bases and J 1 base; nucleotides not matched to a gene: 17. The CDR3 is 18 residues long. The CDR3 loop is CALLTRDRARSGANVLTF. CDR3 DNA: TGTGCCCTTTTAACCCGAGACAGGGCTAGGTCTGGGGCCAACGTCCTGACTTTC.

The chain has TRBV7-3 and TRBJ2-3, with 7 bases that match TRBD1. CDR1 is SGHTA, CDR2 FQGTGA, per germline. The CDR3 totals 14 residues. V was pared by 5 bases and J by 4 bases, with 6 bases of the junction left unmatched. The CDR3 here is CASSPTGASDTQYF. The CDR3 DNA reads TGTGCCAGCAGCCCTACAGGGGCCTCAGATACGCAGTATTTT.

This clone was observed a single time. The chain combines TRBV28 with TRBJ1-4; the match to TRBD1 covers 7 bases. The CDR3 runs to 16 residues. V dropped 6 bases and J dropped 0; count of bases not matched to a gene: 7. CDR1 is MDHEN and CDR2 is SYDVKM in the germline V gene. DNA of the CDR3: TGTGCCAGCAGCTGGGGGACAGAGGCAACTAATGAAAAACTGTTTTTT. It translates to CASSWGTEATNEKLFF.

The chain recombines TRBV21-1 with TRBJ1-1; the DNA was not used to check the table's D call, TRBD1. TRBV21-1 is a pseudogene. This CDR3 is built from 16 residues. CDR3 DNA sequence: TGTGCCAGCAGCGGGCGACAGGGATTGGGAGACGCTGAAGCTTTCTTT. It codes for CASSGRQGLGDAEAFF.

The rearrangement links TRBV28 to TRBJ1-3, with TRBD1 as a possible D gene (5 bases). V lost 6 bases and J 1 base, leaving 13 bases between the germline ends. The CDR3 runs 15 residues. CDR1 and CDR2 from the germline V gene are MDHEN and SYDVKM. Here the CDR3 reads CASSRALGSGNTIYF. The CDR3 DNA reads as TGTGCCAGCAGCAGGGCTTTGGGATCTGGAAACACCATATATTTT.

The CDR3 reads CASSINLDLAGEDTQYF. The CDR3 DNA is TGTGCCAGTAGTATCAACCTTGACCTAGCGGGAGAAGATACGCAGTATTTT. The V and J genes are TRBV19 and TRBJ2-3, with 10 bases lining up with TRBD2. This CDR3 is built from 17 residues. V shed 3 bases, J shed 5 bases, and the junction held 11 bases outside the gene matches. CDR1 and CDR2 (germline): LNHDA, SQIVND (reference sequence).

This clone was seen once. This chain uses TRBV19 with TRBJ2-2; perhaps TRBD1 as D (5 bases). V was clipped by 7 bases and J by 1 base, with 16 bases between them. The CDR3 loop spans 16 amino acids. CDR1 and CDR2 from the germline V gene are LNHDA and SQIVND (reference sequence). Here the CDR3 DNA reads TGTGCCAGTACTGTAATGTGGCAGGGGAACACCGGGGAGCTGTTTTTT. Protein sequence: CASTVMWQGNTGELFF. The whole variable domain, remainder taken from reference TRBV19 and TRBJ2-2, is DGGITQSPKYLFRKEGQNVTLSCEQNLNHDAMYWYRQDPGQGLRLIYYSQIVNDFQKGDIAEGYSVSREKKESFPLTVTSAQKNPTAFYLCASTVMWQGNTGELFFGEGSRLTVL.

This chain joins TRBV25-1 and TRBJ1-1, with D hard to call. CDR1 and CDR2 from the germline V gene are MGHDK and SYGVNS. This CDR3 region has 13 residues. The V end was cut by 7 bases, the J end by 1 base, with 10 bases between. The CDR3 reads CASISLSNTEAFF. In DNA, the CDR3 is TGTGCCAGCATAAGCCTCTCGAACACTGAAGCTTTCTTT.

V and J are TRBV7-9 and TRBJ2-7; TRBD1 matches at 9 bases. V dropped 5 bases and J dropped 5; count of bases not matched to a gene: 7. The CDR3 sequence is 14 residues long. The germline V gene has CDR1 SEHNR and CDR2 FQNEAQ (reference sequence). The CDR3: CASSRTGGLDEQYF. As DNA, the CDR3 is TGTGCCAGCAGCCGTACAGGGGGCTTGGACGAGCAGTACTTC.

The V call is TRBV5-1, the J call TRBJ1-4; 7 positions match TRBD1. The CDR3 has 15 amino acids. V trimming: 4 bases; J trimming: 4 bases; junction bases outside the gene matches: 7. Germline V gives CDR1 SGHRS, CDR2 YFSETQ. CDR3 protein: CASSAGGDSNEKLFF. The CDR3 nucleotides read TGCGCCAGCAGCGCGGGAGGGGACAGTAATGAAAAACTGTTTTTT.

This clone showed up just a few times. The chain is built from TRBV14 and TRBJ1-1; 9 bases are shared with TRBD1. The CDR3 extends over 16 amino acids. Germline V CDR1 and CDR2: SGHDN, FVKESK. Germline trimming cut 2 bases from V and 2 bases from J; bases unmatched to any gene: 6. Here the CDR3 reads CASSQWTGVDNTEAFF. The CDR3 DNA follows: TGTGCCAGCAGCCAATGGACAGGGGTCGACAACACTGAAGCTTTCTTT.

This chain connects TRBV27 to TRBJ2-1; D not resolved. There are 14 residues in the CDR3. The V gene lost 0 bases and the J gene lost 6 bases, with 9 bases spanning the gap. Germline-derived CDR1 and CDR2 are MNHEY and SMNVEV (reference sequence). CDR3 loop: CASSLSGSGNEQFF. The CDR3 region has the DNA TGTGCCAGCAGTTTATCGGGTTCGGGCAATGAGCAGTTCTTC.

For the CDR3, the DNA is TGTGCCAGCAGTTGGGGGACAGGGTCCTACGAGCAGTACTTC. This codes for CASSWGTGSYEQYF. V is TRBV27 and J is TRBJ2-7; 9 nucleotides line up with TRBD1. Germline assignment: CDR1 MNHEY and CDR2 SMNVEV (reference sequence). V was clipped by 4 bases and J by 1 base; unmatched bases: 2. The CDR3 length is 14 residues.

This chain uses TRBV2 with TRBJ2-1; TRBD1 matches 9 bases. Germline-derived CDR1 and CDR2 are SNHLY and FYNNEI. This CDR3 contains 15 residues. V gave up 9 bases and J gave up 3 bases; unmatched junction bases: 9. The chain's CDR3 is CASGADRGFYNEQFF. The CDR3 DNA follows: TGTGCCAGTGGCGCGGACAGGGGCTTCTACAATGAGCAGTTCTTC.

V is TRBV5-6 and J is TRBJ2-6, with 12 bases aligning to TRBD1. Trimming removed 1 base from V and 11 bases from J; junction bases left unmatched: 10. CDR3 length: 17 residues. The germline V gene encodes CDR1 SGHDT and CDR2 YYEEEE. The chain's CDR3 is CASSLRGGTGGPDVLTF. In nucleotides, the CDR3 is TGTGCCAGCAGCTTGAGGGGAGGGACAGGGGGCCCCGACGTCCTGACTTTC.

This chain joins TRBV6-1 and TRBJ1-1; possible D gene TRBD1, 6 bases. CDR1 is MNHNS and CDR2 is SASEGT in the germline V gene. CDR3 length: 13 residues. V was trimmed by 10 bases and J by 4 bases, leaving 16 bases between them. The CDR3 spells CATRGGGGTEAFF. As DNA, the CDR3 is TGTGCCACCAGGGGAGGTGGCGGCACTGAAGCTTTCTTT.

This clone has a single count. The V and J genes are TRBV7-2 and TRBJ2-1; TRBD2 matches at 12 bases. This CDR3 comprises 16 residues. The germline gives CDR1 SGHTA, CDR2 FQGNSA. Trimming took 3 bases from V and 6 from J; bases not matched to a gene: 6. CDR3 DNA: TGTGCCAGCAGCTTTGGGGGACTAGCGGGCCGCAATGAGCAGTTCTTC. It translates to CASSFGGLAGRNEQFF.

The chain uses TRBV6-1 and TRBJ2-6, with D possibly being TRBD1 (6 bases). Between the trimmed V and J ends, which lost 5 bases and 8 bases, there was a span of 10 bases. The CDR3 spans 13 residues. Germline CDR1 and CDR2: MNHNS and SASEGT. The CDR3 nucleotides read TGTGCCAGCAGTATGACAGGCACCAACGTCCTGACTTTC. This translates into CASSMTGTNVLTF.

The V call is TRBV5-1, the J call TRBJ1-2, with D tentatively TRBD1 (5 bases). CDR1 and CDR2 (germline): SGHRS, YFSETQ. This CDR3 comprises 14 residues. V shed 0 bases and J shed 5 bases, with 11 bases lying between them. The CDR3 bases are TGCGCCAGCAGCTTGGTAGGGGAGGAGTATGGCTACACCTTC. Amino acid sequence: CASSLVGEEYGYTF.

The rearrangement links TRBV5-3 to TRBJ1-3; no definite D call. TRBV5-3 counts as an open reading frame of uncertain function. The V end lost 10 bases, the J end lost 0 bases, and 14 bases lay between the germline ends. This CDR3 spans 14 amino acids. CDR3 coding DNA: TGTGCCGGACGGGAGGGTCCCTCTGGAAACACCATATATTTT. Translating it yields CAGREGPSGNTIYF.

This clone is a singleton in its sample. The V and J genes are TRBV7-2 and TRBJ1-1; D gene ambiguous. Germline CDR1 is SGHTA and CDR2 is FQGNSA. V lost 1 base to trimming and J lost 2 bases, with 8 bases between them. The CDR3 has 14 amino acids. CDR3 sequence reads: CASSLGEFNTEAFF. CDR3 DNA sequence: TGTGCCAGCAGCTTAGGGGAGTTTAACACTGAAGCTTTCTTT. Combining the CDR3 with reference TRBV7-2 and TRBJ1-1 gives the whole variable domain GAGVSQSPSNKVTEKGKDVELRCDPISGHTALYWYRQSLGQGLEFLIYFQGNSAPDKSGLPSDRFSAERTGGSVSTLTIQRTQQEDSAVYLCASSLGEFNTEAFFGQGTRLTVV.